The clone carrying this TCR beta chain has a single count. This specimen belongs to a study of a mutant IDH1 vaccine in newly diagnosed glioma. Study details: Males made up approximately 62% and females roughly 40% of treated patients, whose mean age was 40.4 years. Pretreatment consisted of radiotherapy, temozolomide, or both, with most receiving both.

The time point: baseline, week 1 (first vaccination visit). Treatment specified: pre-vaccination baseline after standard-of-care therapy. Per the germline V gene, CDR1 is MNHNS and CDR2 is SASEGT. Trimming shortened V by 8 bases and J by 4 bases, and 15 bases separated the two germline ends. The CDR3 length is 14 residues. Clones were sequenced by immunoSEQ multiplex PCR, and TCRdb holds only the in-frame ones, with some missing. The repertoire has more than 80,000 clones, 83% of them found once; the top ten carry roughly 6.8%. The chain is built from TRBV6-1 and TRBJ1-3; no clear D gene. Sequences were derived from PBMCs, sampled from a glioma patient treated with radiotherapy, temozolomide or both. The sequence derives from a woman between 50 and 59 years old with glioma. The CDR3 spells CASYSRERGNTIYF. The CDR3 DNA is TGTGCCAGCTATAGTAGGGAGCGCGGAAACACCATATATTTT.